This T cell receptor (beta chain) was retrieved from a study of cytotoxic CD8 clonotypes in ibrutinib-treated CLL. Turning to the study itself: Patients attained some 25 partial and 2 complete responses; at median about 70 months, approximately 15 remained remitted while about twelve progressed. Response sampling came at median roughly 12 months of treatment, ranging 6 to 36 months. Study observations and caveats: Public clonotypes were seen rarely and were contracted or stable on treatment. Baseline levels were approached again at progression, after clonality had risen at ibrutinib response.

Germline CDR1 reads SGHRS; CDR2 reads YFSETQ. The CDR3 is 16 residues long. Trimming pared 5 bases from V and 0 bases from J, leaving 12 bases between. As concerns this clone: Its antigen is unknown.

The repertoire was sequenced with immunoSEQ multiplex PCR; TCRdb's copy has only in-frame clones and lacks some. The table records roughly 130,000 clones, roughly three quarters of them present only once. The sample consisted of PBMCs, taken after 12 months of ibrutinib treatment. The V call is TRBV5-1, the J call TRBJ2-6; D not resolved. The sequence came from a human donor with chronic lymphocytic leukemia. CDR3 region: CASSLASDSGANVLTF. The CDR3 DNA is TGCGCCAGCAGTCTGGCGTCGGACTCTGGGGCCAACGTCCTGACTTTC.